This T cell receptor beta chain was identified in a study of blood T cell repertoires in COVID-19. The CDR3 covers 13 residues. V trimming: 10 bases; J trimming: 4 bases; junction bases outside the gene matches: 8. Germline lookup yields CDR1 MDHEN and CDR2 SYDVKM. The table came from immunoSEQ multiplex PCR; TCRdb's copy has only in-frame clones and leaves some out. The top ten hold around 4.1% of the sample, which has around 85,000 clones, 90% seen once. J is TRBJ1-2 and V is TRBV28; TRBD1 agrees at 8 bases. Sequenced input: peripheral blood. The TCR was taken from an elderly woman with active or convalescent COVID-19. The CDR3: CAIQGARGYGYTF. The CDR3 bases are TGTGCCATCCAGGGGGCGCGGGGCTATGGCTACACCTTC.